The 13 T cell receptor beta chains in this list originate from one sample, sequenced in a study of blood T cell repertoires in COVID-19. Sequencing used immunoSEQ multiplex PCR; TCRdb keeps in-frame clones, though not all of them. Among roughly 170,000 clones, approximately 80% were seen once, and the ten largest hold 12%. Sequencing used PBMCs or T cells enriched from blood (not recorded which). These receptors all stem from a man aged 50 to 60 who had recovered from COVID-19.

The gene calls are TRBV6-5 and TRBJ2-1, with 10 bases lining up with TRBD2. V lost 0 bases and J lost 8; bases outside the gene matches: 7. CDR3 length: 16 residues. Germline lookup yields CDR1 MNHEY and CDR2 SVGAGI. The CDR3 protein is CASSYSRLAGGDEQFF. As DNA, the CDR3 is TGTGCCAGCAGTTACTCGAGATTAGCGGGGGGCGATGAGCAGTTCTTC.

The rearrangement joins TRBV15 to TRBJ2-2; 7 bases line up with TRBD1. V gave up 9 bases and J gave up 4 bases; unmatched junction bases: 5. CDR1 LNHNV and CDR2 YYDKDF come from the germline V gene (reference sequence). The CDR3 totals 13 residues. CDR3 loop: CATGDSGTGELFF. CDR3 nucleotides: TGTGCCACAGGGGACAGCGGCACCGGGGAGCTGTTTTTT.

The genes are TRBV2 and TRBJ1-5; D is possibly TRBD1 (5 bases). CDR1 and CDR2 from the germline V gene are SNHLY and FYNNEI. The CDR3 loop spans 14 amino acids. Trimming shortened V by 5 bases and J by 1 base, and 9 bases separated the two germline ends. The CDR3 sequence: CASSSGGSNQPQHF. CDR3 nucleotides: TGTGCCAGCAGTTCGGGGGGGAGCAATCAGCCCCAGCATTTT.

The V call is TRBV11-2, the J call TRBJ2-3; 10 bases fit TRBD1. The V gene's germline CDR1 is SGHAT and CDR2 FQNNGV. The CDR3 is made up of 15 amino acids. V dropped 4 bases and J dropped 0; count of bases not matched to a gene: 1. CDR3 residues: CASSWGQGSTDTQYF. The CDR3 nucleotides are TGTGCCAGCAGCTGGGGACAGGGGAGCACAGATACGCAGTATTTT. Together with reference TRBV11-2 and TRBJ2-3, the CDR3 gives the full variable domain: EAGVAQSPRYKIIEKRQSVAFWCNPISGHATLYWYQQILGQGPKLLIQFQNNGVVDDSQLPKDRFSAERLKGVDSTLKIQPAKLEDSAVYLCASSWGQGSTDTQYFGPGTRLTVL.

This chain connects TRBV5-1 to TRBJ1-1, with 8 bases matching TRBD1. This CDR3 region has 15 residues. Losses at the gene ends were 5 bases for V and 5 bases for J; bases not matched to a gene: 11. The germline V gene has CDR1 SGHRS and CDR2 YFSETQ. The CDR3 nucleotides read TGCGCCAGCAGAAGTACCCAGGGGGCCGGGACTGAAGCTTTCTTT. Residues: CASRSTQGAGTEAFF.

The V gene is TRBV6-5, the J gene TRBJ1-4; no reliable D call. V was clipped by 2 bases and J by 5 bases, with 9 bases between them. The CDR3 spans 14 residues. The germline V gene has CDR1 MNHEY and CDR2 SVGAGI. Here the CDR3 DNA reads TGTGCCAGCAGTTACAGCGCCCTAAATGAAAAACTGTTTTTT. Translated: CASSYSALNEKLFF.

This clone was seen more than once but under ten times. This chain connects TRBV5-4 to TRBJ2-2; 10 bases fit TRBD2. CDR1 and CDR2 (germline): SGHNT, YYREEE (reference sequence). V was pared by 0 bases and J by 4 bases, with 3 bases of the junction left unmatched. The CDR3 consists of 16 residues. The CDR3, as DNA: TGTGCCAGCAGCTTGGTACTAGCGGGGTTCACCGGGGAGCTGTTTTTT. As protein: CASSLVLAGFTGELFF.

Concerning this clone: Its ends do not fully match the called genes, so a read error is possible. The chain couples TRBV5-4 to TRBJ2-1, with D perhaps matching TRBD1 (5 bases). The CDR3 has 15 amino acids. The germline CDR1 and CDR2 sequences are SGHNT and YYREEE (reference sequence). The chain's CDR3 is CAGSFPGQGNNEQFF. The CDR3 DNA reads as TGTGCCGGCAGCTTTCCAGGACAAGGTAACAATGAGCAGTTCTTC.

The chain carries TRBV11-1 and TRBJ1-1; no clear D. V was trimmed by 0 bases and J by 0 bases, leaving 5 bases between them. The germline CDR1 and CDR2 sequences are SGHAT and FQDESV (reference sequence). The CDR3 runs to 14 residues. The CDR3: CASSLALMNTEAFF. The CDR3 DNA sequence: TGTGCCAGCAGCTTAGCACTCATGAACACTGAAGCTTTCTTT.

V usage is TRBV7-2 and J usage is TRBJ2-3, with 8 nucleotides matching TRBD1. This CDR3 is 16 amino acids long. V lost 2 bases, J lost 1 base, and 5 bases stayed unmatched. Per germline, CDR1 SGHTA and CDR2 FQGNSA. The chain's CDR3 is CASSLLGTGRTDTQYF. The CDR3 DNA reads TGTGCCAGCAGCTTATTGGGGACAGGCCGCACAGATACGCAGTATTTT.

The V and J genes are TRBV20-1 and TRBJ1-1; no firm D call. V lost 3 bases and J 0 bases, leaving 14 bases between the germline ends. Germline V lookup: CDR1 DFQATT, CDR2 SNEGSKA (reference sequence). The CDR3 is 15 amino acids. The CDR3 is CSASLLDGMNTEAFF. CDR3 DNA sequence: TGCAGTGCTAGTCTCCTAGACGGAATGAACACTGAAGCTTTCTTT.

V gene TRBV5-1 combines with J gene TRBJ2-5; D is uncertain. Deletions cut 1 base from V and 4 bases from J, with 11 bases between. The CDR3 consists of 14 residues. CDR1 and CDR2 (germline): SGHRS, YFSETQ. CDR3 sequence reads: CASSLLGVGETQYF. Written as DNA, the CDR3 is TGCGCCAGCAGCTTGTTGGGCGTTGGAGAGACCCAGTACTTC.

This chain connects TRBV6-5 to TRBJ1-6; D is undetermined. The CDR3 covers 14 residues. Trimming took 0 bases from V and 10 from J, leaving 10 bases between them. In germline, CDR1 is MNHEY, CDR2 SVGAGI. CDR3 sequence (DNA): TGTGCCAGCAGTTACTCAAAACAGTTATCACCCCTCCACTTT. Translated, it gives CASSYSKQLSPLHF.